These T cell receptor beta chains were read from a single sample in a study of T cells after somatic rescue of genetic block. TCRdb keeps only in-frame clones here, not all; method: immunoSEQ multiplex PCR. The table records just over 14,000 clones, roughly 71% of them present only once. Sequencing was performed on peripheral blood mononuclear cells (PBMCs). These receptors all come from a man aged 18 to 29. Each CDR3 is given without its conserved first and last residue. The D gene is left open where the match is weak.

j_gene	d_gene	v_gene	CDR3aa
TRBJ1-5	TRBD1	TRBV19	ASRSQGALQPQH
TRBJ1-5	.	TRBV9	ASSVGVLGNQPQH
TRBJ1-3	.	TRBV15	ATSRVFEGLNGNTIY
TRBJ2-3	.	TRBV5-1	ASSLDRGFTDTQY
TRBJ2-7	TRBD1	TRBV18	ASSPGQENYEQY
TRBJ2-1	TRBD1	TRBV7-9	ASSSHRQGAWEQF
TRBJ1-1	.	TRBV6-4	ASRGSVRVMNTEAF
TRBJ2-5	.	TRBV29-1	SVGGETQY
TRBJ2-7	.	TRBV2	ASSVEKSYEQY
TRBJ1-1	TRBD1	TRBV18	ASSQQGPGGAF
TRBJ2-7	.	TRBV29-1	SVRRGLNEQY
TRBJ2-5	.	TRBV2	ASSRETQY
TRBJ1-6	.	TRBV7-9	ASSLQGGPNSPLH
TRBJ1-6	.	TRBV6-6	ASSTGNSPLH
TRBJ2-7	.	TRBV14	ASSRVQGPSYEQY
TRBJ2-3	.	TRBV11-2	ASSLGVGSSTDTQY
TRBJ2-7	.	TRBV7-6	ASSLVTDPMYEQY
TRBJ2-5	.	TRBV5-1	ASSLVGQSQETQY
TRBJ1-5	.	TRBV5-8	ASRIRAAGDSNQPQH
TRBJ2-5	.	TRBV5-1	ASSLNPPAQETQY
TRBJ1-1	.	TRBV9	ASSVGSTHTEAF
TRBJ1-6	.	TRBV9	ASSVELYNSPLH
TRBJ2-2	TRBD1	TRBV19	ASSKETGGYTGELF
TRBJ2-3	.	TRBV6-6	ASSYSRRGPTDTQY
TRBJ2-2	.	TRBV6-1	ASSFQDTGELF
TRBJ1-2	TRBD1	TRBV14	ASSQVKAGDRVYGYT
TRBJ2-1	.	TRBV6-6	ASSYELQGEQF
TRBJ2-7	.	TRBV21-1	ASKAGTASAYEQY
TRBJ2-1	.	TRBV11-1	ASSPARVANEQF
TRBJ2-3	TRBD1	TRBV6-5	ASTGWDRGADTQY
TRBJ1-6	.	TRBV5-4	ASSLDPNREASSYNSPLH
TRBJ2-1	TRBD1	TRBV10-3	ATTGSSSYNEQF
TRBJ1-5	TRBD1	TRBV5-4	ASSRQGDQPQH
TRBJ2-3	.	TRBV7-8	ASSSTSDTQY
TRBJ1-5	.	TRBV2	ASRSSLSNQPQH
TRBJ1-1	.	TRBV6-1	ASNLQRGLNTEAF
TRBJ1-1	.	TRBV5-1	ASSSVGYTEAF
TRBJ2-3	TRBD2	TRBV27	ASSSFSGGTDTQY
TRBJ1-5	.	TRBV6-1	AANELLNQPQH
TRBJ2-3	.	TRBV9	ASSPSVPKDTQY
TRBJ1-1	.	TRBV30	AWSRQGVTEAF
TRBJ2-5	TRBD1	TRBV5-1	ASSLQGASETQY
TRBJ1-1	TRBD1	TRBV19	ASRKLDRGSEAF
TRBJ2-7	TRBD1	TRBV11-3	ASSLGQGDQRISYEQY
TRBJ2-7	.	TRBV10-3	AISANLGRDGEQY
TRBJ1-6	TRBD1	TRBV27	ASSASMRTGGLHNYNSPLH
TRBJ2-1	TRBD1	TRBV9	ASSPPTGMETNEQF
TRBJ1-5	.	TRBV6-1	ASSENGSNQPQH
TRBJ2-2	.	TRBV6-5	ASSYLHTGNTGELF
TRBJ1-1	TRBD1	TRBV25-1	ASSDTGTAGEAF
TRBJ2-3	TRBD2	TRBV29-1	SVEELAGGPDTQY
TRBJ1-4	.	TRBV18	ASSPPSPRLGTNEKLF
TRBJ2-1	TRBD2	TRBV11-3	ASSPGGGEDNEQF
TRBJ1-2	.	TRBV18	ASSPPTGSNYGYT